This TCR beta chain was retrieved from a study of blood T cell repertoires in COVID-19. Across the whole study: Sites across the United States, Italy and Spain contributed samples from acute and convalescent COVID-19. The analysed material was cDNA or gDNA that came from T cells, B-cell-depleted T cells, or PBMCs.

Per the authors' pipeline: Estimated nucleated cell counts came from reference gene primer amplification. The assay was immunoSEQ multiplex PCR, and TCRdb's table has in-frame clones only and misses some. V and J calls and clone size are as listed in that table; D and trimming were resolved from the DNA. The sample has around 300,000 clones, around 85% seen once. Germline-derived CDR1 and CDR2 are SGHNT and YYREEE (reference sequence). The CDR3 is 12 amino acids. Trimming pared 2 bases from V and 3 bases from J, leaving 4 bases between. The sequence was collected from a woman aged 45-65 years with active or convalescent COVID-19. The source material was peripheral blood. The V and J genes are TRBV5-4 and TRBJ2-3; unclear D gene. The CDR3 is CASSFQTDTQYF. Written as DNA, the CDR3 is TGTGCCAGCAGCTTCCAGACAGATACGCAGTATTTT.